Below are 4 T cell receptor beta chains sequenced from a single sample in a study of CD4 and CD8 cells across lung adenocarcinoma regions. Each CDR3 protein gets one entry after TCRdb re-called the PCR reads with MiXCR. The sample shows approximately 17,000 distinct CDR3 sequences, more than 45% of them seen only once. The specimen was CD4+ T cells from the margin of a lung tumor. Receptors originate from a male donor with lung adenocarcinoma. The CD4 and CD8 labels of this study may be unreliable.

Details on this clonotype: At one end the junction does not follow the germline gene, possibly because of a read error. The rearrangement links TRBV10-2 to TRBJ2-4; tentative D call: TRBD1 (5 bases). The germline CDR1 and CDR2 sequences are WSHSY and SAAADI. The CDR3 runs to 14 residues. CDR3 coding DNA: TGCGCCGGCAGTGCGGTGTGGGGCAAAAACATGCAGTATTTC. Its protein is CAGSAVWGKNMQYF.

This clonotype was observed a handful of times. The chain carries TRBV6-1 and TRBJ2-7; 11 nucleotides agree with TRBD2. V was clipped by 6 bases and J by 1 base; unmatched bases: 2. This CDR3 region has 14 residues. CDR1 MNHNS and CDR2 SASEGT come from the germline V gene. The chain's CDR3 is CASSGTSGSYEQYF. CDR3 DNA: TGTGCCAGCAGCGGGACTAGCGGATCCTACGAGCAGTACTTC.

This clonotype was found many times. V is TRBV6-1 and J is TRBJ1-1, with TRBD1 as a possible D gene (5 bases). The V gene lost 4 bases and the J gene lost 5 bases, with 11 bases spanning the gap. CDR3 length: 13 residues. Germline CDR1 and CDR2: MNHNS and SASEGT. The CDR3 region is CASSGEGRTEAFF. The CDR3, as DNA: TGTGCCAGCAGTGGCGAGGGGAGGACTGAAGCTTTCTTT.

In its sample, this clonotype was seen many times. The chain links TRBV4-1 to TRBJ1-3; no clear D gene. Deletions cut 1 base from V and 3 bases from J, with 13 bases between. CDR1 is MGHRA and CDR2 is YSYEKL in the germline V gene. The CDR3 has 16 residues. The CDR3 sequence is CASSQGALVFGNTIYF. In nucleotides, the CDR3 is TGCGCCAGCAGCCAAGGGGCACTAGTTTTTGGAAACACCATATATTTT.